This T cell receptor (beta chain) derives from a study of cytotoxic CD8 clonotypes in ibrutinib-treated CLL (dated by TCRdb to 2020 to 2023). Context from the whole study: In this cohort, approximately 15 patients were treatment-naive and about ten were relapsed/refractory, while fewer than 18 had unmutated IGHV. Every remission and progressive disease sample was obtained while ibrutinib was still being received by the patients. Cryopreserved peripheral blood mononuclear cells were collected before treatment, at response, and at either disease progression or sustained remission. On average, each sample yielded some 250,000 productive templates and roughly 95,000 productive rearrangements. Of the approximately 91 people in the trial, 25 to 30 had longitudinal samples available. Responses were partial in around 24 patients and complete in 2; after median approximately 66 months follow-up, about 14 stayed in remission and 12 progressed. The response samples were drawn at a median of roughly eleven months into treatment, with a range of about 6 to 40 months.

This clone came up once. Its antigen is unknown. Base qualities are not provided; no much larger clone lies one nucleotide away. Based on the germline V gene (reference sequence), the CDR1 and CDR2 sequences are SGHNT and YYREEE. The junction carries 12 bases between V and J, which are trimmed by 4 bases and 2 bases respectively. The CDR3 holds 14 amino acids from the cysteine to the phenylalanine. Only the CDR3 DNA stays, 42 bases, in frame from base 1. The sample's time point label, decoded: eleven to twelve months on ibrutinib. For TCR beta library preparation, roughly 2.1 micrograms of genomic DNA was extracted from cryopreserved PBMCs. Longitudinal blood samples from CLL patients on ibrutinib monotherapy were analyzed using high-throughput TCR beta sequencing. The patients took part in an open-label, single-center phase 2 trial of ibrutinib monotherapy. Study-wide findings and limitations: At ibrutinib response clonality went up, during sustained remission it held steady, and at progression it dropped back toward baseline. Public clonotypes were found to be uncommon and were observed to contract or remain stable during treatment; the increase in clonality was shown to reflect expansion of private clonotypes at ibrutinib response. Sampling times were not matched between patients in sustained remission and patients whose disease was progressing, and lymph node repertoires were not examined. At baseline, clonality was higher than in age-matched healthy donors and showed a strong correlation with circulating CD8+ T-cell counts.

The goal of deep resolution MiSeq sequencing was a depth between 1 in 1 million and 1 in 200,000 T cells, and coverage averaged 10x per clonotype. The immunoSEQ hsTCRB Kit was used to generate TCR beta libraries. In the original analysis: ImmunoSEQ Data Assistant and ImmunoSEQ Analyzer were used for data analysis, and V, D and J genes were assigned according to IMGT definitions. Clonality, which ranges from 0 to 1, was calculated by subtracting the normalized Shannon entropy of productive rearrangement frequencies from one. Public clonotype analysis was restricted to overrepresented clonotypes comprising at least 0.05% of each patient's repertoire. Around 14 repertoires from age-matched healthy donors, obtained from immuneACCESS, served as clonality controls. Here the immuneACCESS table is served through TCRdb, limited to in-frame sequences with V and J called. Missing clones are a known gap in these copies; in checked studies unresolved V genes cover under half, and the rest lacks a known reason. Clone size and the V and J calls come from that table; the DNA yielded D and trimming. This sample comprises 85,000 or so clones, about 85% of them detected only once. The leading ten clones occupy around 5% of the sample.

The sample consisted of PBMCs, taken after 12 months of ibrutinib treatment. The clonotype was recovered from a human donor with chronic lymphocytic leukemia. Here the chain combines TRBV5-4 and TRBJ2-5; the D segment is perhaps TRBD1 or TRBD2, each sharing 7 matched bases. The CDR3 in this case is CASSPGGGQETQYF. The sequenced DNA is TGTGCCAGCAGCCCAGGGGGGGGTCAAGAGACCCAGTACTTC.